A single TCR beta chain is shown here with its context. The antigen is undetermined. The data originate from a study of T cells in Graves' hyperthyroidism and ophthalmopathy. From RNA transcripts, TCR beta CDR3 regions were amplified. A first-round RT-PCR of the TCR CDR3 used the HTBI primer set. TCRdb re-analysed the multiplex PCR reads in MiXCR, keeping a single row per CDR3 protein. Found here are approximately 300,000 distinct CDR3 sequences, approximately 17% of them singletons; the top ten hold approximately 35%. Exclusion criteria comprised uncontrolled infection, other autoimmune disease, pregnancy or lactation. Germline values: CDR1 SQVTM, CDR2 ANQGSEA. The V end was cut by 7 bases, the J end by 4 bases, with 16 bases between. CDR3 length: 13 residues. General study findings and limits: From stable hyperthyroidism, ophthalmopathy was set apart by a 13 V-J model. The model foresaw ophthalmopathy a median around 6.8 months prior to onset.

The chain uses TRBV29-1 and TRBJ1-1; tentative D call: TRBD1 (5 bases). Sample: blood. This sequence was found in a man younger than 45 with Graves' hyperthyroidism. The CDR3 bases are TGCAGCGCCTCGGGGGGTCGGGGCACTGAAGCTTTCTTT. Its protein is CSASGGRGTEAFF.